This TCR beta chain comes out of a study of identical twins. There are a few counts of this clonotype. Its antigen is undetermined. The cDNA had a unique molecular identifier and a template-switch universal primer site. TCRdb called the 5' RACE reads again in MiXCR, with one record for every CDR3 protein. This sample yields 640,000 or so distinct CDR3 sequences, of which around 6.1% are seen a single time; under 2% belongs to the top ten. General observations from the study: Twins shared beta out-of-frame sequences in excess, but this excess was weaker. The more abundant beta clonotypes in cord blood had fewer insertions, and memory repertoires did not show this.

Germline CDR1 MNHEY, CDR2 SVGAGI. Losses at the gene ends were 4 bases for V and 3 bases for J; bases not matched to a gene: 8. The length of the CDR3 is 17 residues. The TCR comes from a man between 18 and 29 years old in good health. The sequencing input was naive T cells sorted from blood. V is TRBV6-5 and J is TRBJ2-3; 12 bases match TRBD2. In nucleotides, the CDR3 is TGTGCCAGCAGTTCATCTAGCGGGAGGGCCTCGACAGATACGCAGTATTTT. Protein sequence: CASSSSSGRASTDTQYF.